Shown below are 5 T cell receptor beta chains from a single sample sequenced in a study of cytomegalovirus exposure and HLA in healthy donors. Use of 60 Vbeta and 13 Jbeta primers characterized the PCR. Generated by immunoSEQ multiplex PCR, the TCRdb table keeps only in-frame clones and is missing some. The table records some 150,000 clones, around three quarters of them present only once. Sequencing input: PBMCs. Receptors were obtained from a man in his forties or fifties in good health and CMV-seronegative.

V usage is TRBV27 and J usage is TRBJ2-1; 11 bases agree with TRBD2. Trimming cost V 6 bases and J 5 bases; bases outside gene matches: 6. The CDR3 consists of 15 residues. Germline CDR1 is MNHEY and CDR2 is SMNVEV (reference sequence). Written as DNA, the CDR3 is TGTGCCAGCAGCCCGACTAGCGGGACAAACAATGAGCAGTTCTTC. Protein sequence: CASSPTSGTNNEQFF.

V usage is TRBV6-1 and J usage is TRBJ1-1; the match to TRBD1 covers 9 bases. The CDR3 is made up of 16 amino acids. Per the germline V gene, CDR1 is MNHNS and CDR2 is SASEGT. V was pared by 4 bases and J by 7 bases, with 13 bases of the junction left unmatched. CDR3 coding DNA: TGTGCCAGCAGTGCGCTGAGGACAGGGGTTTCAGGTGAAGCTTTCTTT. Translation gives CASSALRTGVSGEAFF.

This clone appeared once. V gene TRBV6-1 combines with J gene TRBJ2-3; D is unclear. V lost 6 bases, J lost 1 base, and 14 bases lay in between. Germline CDR1 is MNHNS and CDR2 is SASEGT. The CDR3 totals 15 residues. The CDR3 loop is CASSLLTPGTDTQYF. DNA for the CDR3: TGTGCCAGCAGCCTGTTGACTCCTGGCACAGATACGCAGTATTTT.

This sequence joins TRBV5-4 and TRBJ2-1; 11 bases are a match to TRBD2. The CDR3 is 17 residues long. The germline V gene encodes CDR1 SGHNT and CDR2 YYREEE (reference sequence). The ends lost 0 bases at V and 8 bases at J; junction bases unmatched: 10. The CDR3 coding sequence is TGTGCCAGCAGCTTGGAAGTCCTAGCGGGAGGATCTTATGAGCAGTTCTTC. This translates into CASSLEVLAGGSYEQFF. Filled out from reference TRBV5-4 and TRBJ2-1, the complete variable domain reads ETGVTQSPTHLIKTRGQQVTLRCSSQSGHNTVSWYQQALGQGPQFIFQYYREEENGRGNFPPRFSGLQFPNYSSELNVNALELDDSALYLCASSLEVLAGGSYEQFFGPGTRLTVL.

The chain recombines TRBV10-3 with TRBJ2-3; 11 bases are shared with TRBD2. The J segment lost 3 bases and the V segment lost 5 bases, leaving 16 bases of the junction unmatched. Germline CDR1 is ENHRY and CDR2 is SYGVKD. The CDR3 extends over 19 amino acids. Written as DNA, the CDR3 is TGTGCCATCAGTTGGGGACAGGGAGGCGGGACTAGCGGAACAGATACGCAGTATTTT. It codes for CAISWGQGGGTSGTDTQYF.